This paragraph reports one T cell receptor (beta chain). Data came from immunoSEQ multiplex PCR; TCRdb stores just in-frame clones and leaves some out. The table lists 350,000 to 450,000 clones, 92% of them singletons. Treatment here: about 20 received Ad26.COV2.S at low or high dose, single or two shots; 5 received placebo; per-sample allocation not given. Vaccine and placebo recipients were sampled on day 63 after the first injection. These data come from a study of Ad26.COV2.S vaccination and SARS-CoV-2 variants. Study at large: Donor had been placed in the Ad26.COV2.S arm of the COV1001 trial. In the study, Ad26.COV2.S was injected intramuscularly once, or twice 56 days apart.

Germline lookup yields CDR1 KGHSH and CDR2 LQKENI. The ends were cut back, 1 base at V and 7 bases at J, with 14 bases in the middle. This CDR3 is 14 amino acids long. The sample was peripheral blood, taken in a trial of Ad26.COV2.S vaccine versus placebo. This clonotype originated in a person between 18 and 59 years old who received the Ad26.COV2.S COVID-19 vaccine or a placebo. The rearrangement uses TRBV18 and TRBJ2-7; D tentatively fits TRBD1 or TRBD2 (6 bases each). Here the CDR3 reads CASSPLRGVWEQYF. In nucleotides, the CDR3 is TGTGCCAGCTCACCACTGAGGGGGGTATGGGAGCAGTACTTC.